This T cell receptor beta chain derives from a study of cytomegalovirus exposure and HLA in healthy donors. PCR used 60 Vbeta primers and 13 Jbeta primers. Sequenced by immunoSEQ multiplex PCR; TCRdb stores in-frame clones only, minus some. The repertoire has some 130,000 clones, 70% to 80% of them found once; the top ten carry less than 2%. A remark on this clone: The antigen remains undetermined.

Study results and caveats: It was approximately 170 TCR beta chains that were listed as cytomegalovirus-associated. Upon later analysis, HLA-associated TCR beta chains proved more clonally expanded than other, equally common chains. Several of the most significant clusters appeared linked to common viral pathogens, based on a later analysis.

The receptor's source is a female donor in good health and CMV-seropositive. Sequencing was performed on PBMCs.

This chain's CDR3 is CASSLAPGQGTYEQYF. In nucleotides, the CDR3 is TGTGCCAGCAGCCTCGCACCGGGACAGGGTACCTACGAGCAGTACTTC. This chain links TRBV7-9 with TRBJ2-5; 9 nucleotides match TRBD1. The DNA matches TRBJ2-7 better at its end, which makes the J call doubtful. Germline V lookup: CDR1 SEHNR, CDR2 FQNEAQ (reference sequence). The CDR3 sequence is 16 residues long.